The clone carrying this TCR beta chain was found once. Its target is not known. Clones were sequenced by immunoSEQ multiplex PCR, and TCRdb holds only the in-frame ones, with some missing. The sample has around 45,000 clones; around 80% are singletons. The germline gives CDR1 MGHDK, CDR2 SYGVNS. The CDR3 contains 16 residues. V was pared by 0 bases and J by 2 bases, with 10 bases between. This entry belongs to a study of T cells in tumors after PD-1 blockade. Overall study context: Excluded were patients with checkpoint blockade, immunosuppressants, or radiotherapy or other anti-cancer therapy within 4 weeks. Study-wide results and caveats: Peripheral recruitment is suggested, as some novel exhausted tumor clones were in pre-treatment blood.

This clonotype originated in a human donor with advanced basal cell or squamous cell carcinoma (not recorded which). This chain connects TRBV25-1 to TRBJ1-4, with D possibly being TRBD1 (6 bases). Here the sequenced sample was PBMCs, taken before anti-PD-1 therapy. CDR3 residues: CASSEYRGGTNEKLFF. The CDR3 DNA sequence: TGTGCCAGCAGTGAATACAGGGGAGGGACTAATGAAAAACTGTTTTTT.